One and the same sample provided the 32 T cell receptor beta chains below, sequenced in a study of T cell changes during pregnancy in multiple sclerosis. The method was immunoSEQ multiplex PCR; TCRdb's version includes in-frame clones alone and lacks a portion of them. Of over 80,000 clones in the sample, roughly 95% were seen once. Here the sequenced sample was peripheral blood, taken in the third trimester of pregnancy. Every receptor here comes from a female donor in good health, enrolled as a control in a pregnancy study.

The chain combines TRBV28 with TRBJ2-1; 7 bases fit TRBD2. Trimming removed 10 bases from V and 8 bases from J; junction bases left unmatched: 8. Germline CDR1 MDHEN, CDR2 SYDVKM. The CDR3 covers 12 residues. Here the CDR3 reads CATTTSLYEQFF. CDR3 bases: TGTGCCACTACGACTAGCTTGTATGAGCAGTTCTTC.

This clone was counted once. The chain has TRBV28 and TRBJ1-5; possible D gene TRBD1, 6 bases. Germline V gene sequence: CDR1 MDHEN, CDR2 SYDVKM. The ends were cut back, 1 base at V and 7 bases at J, with 11 bases in the middle. The CDR3 has 14 residues. The CDR3, as DNA: TGTGCCAGCAGTTTATTGTCAGGGGTCCAGCCCCAGCATTTT. Translation: CASSLLSGVQPQHF.

V gene TRBV6-5 combines with J gene TRBJ1-5, with 9 bases lining up with TRBD1. Germline CDR1 reads MNHEY; CDR2 reads SVGAGI. The V segment lost 8 bases and the J segment 1 base; nucleotides outside the gene matches: 6. The CDR3 totals 15 residues. For the CDR3, the DNA is TGTGCCAGCCGGAAGGACAGGGGAAGCAATCAGCCCCAGCATTTT. This gives the protein CASRKDRGSNQPQHF.

CDR3: CASSQVDRDQETQYF. The DNA for the CDR3 is TGCGCCAGCAGCCAAGTGGACAGGGACCAAGAGACCCAGTACTTC. V gene TRBV4-1 combines with J gene TRBJ2-5; 8 bases match TRBD1. The CDR3 is made up of 15 amino acids. The V and J ends lost 1 base and 0 bases, in that order; junction bases with no gene match: 1. The germline V gene encodes CDR1 MGHRA and CDR2 YSYEKL.

The rearrangement links TRBV4-2 to TRBJ2-3; 8 nucleotides align to TRBD1. Losses at the gene ends were 4 bases for V and 3 bases for J; bases not matched to a gene: 3. Germline V CDR1 and CDR2: LGHNA, YNFKEQ. The CDR3 is 14 amino acids. CDR3 loop: CASSPDRGTDTQYF. CDR3 nucleotide sequence: TGTGCCAGCAGCCCTGACAGGGGAACAGATACGCAGTATTTT.

This clone occurred once. This chain uses TRBV5-1 with TRBJ1-1, with a weak D call TRBD1 (5 bases). The CDR3 consists of 14 residues. Trimming left V 2 bases short and J 7 bases short, with 15 bases between. Germline CDR1 SGHRS, CDR2 YFSETQ. In DNA, the CDR3 is TGCGCCAGCAGCTTCCTGGGAGGGGCAGTTGAAGCTTTCTTT. Translation gives CASSFLGGAVEAFF.

The DNA of the CDR3 is TGTGCCAGCAGCTTGGGAGGACTAGCTTACTACAATGAGCAGTTCTTC. Its translation: CASSLGGLAYYNEQFF. The chain recombines TRBV5-4 with TRBJ2-1; 8 bases agree with TRBD2. The CDR3 totals 16 residues. Germline CDR1 reads SGHNT; CDR2 reads YYREEE (reference sequence). J lost 3 bases, V lost 0 bases, and 5 bases had no gene match.

The chain has TRBV28 and TRBJ1-5, with D perhaps TRBD1 (5 bases). Germline V gene data show CDR1 as MDHEN and CDR2 as SYDVKM. V lost 2 bases and J lost 1, with 27 bases in between. The CDR3 covers 21 residues. The CDR3 is CASSLLGSLSLSGDSNQPQHF. DNA for the CDR3: TGTGCCAGCAGTTTACTAGGTAGCCTCAGCCTCTCGGGGGACAGCAATCAGCCCCAGCATTTT.

V usage is TRBV19 and J usage is TRBJ2-2, with TRBD1 matching over 9 bases. Germline-derived CDR1 and CDR2 are LNHDA and SQIVND (reference sequence). This CDR3 spans 16 amino acids. The V gene end was trimmed by 4 bases and the J gene end by 6 bases; junction bases not matched to a gene: 9. The CDR3 is CASSTSTGGASGELFF. DNA of the CDR3: TGTGCCAGTAGTACCTCGACAGGGGGGGCGTCCGGGGAGCTGTTTTTT.

This chain joins TRBV5-4 and TRBJ2-3; D remains unclear. The CDR3 extends over 14 amino acids. V was trimmed by 0 bases and J by 5 bases, leaving 10 bases between them. Germline CDR1 SGHNT, CDR2 YYREEE (reference sequence). As DNA, the CDR3 is TGTGCCAGCAGCTTGGAGAGATTACTAGATACGCAGTATTTT. Amino acids: CASSLERLLDTQYF.

This chain connects TRBV4-1 to TRBJ2-3, with 7 bases lining up with TRBD1. Germline lookup yields CDR1 MGHRA and CDR2 YSYEKL. CDR3 length: 16 amino acids. With V trimmed by 0 bases and J by 2 bases, 5 bases remained unmatched. The CDR3 coding sequence is TGCGCCAGCAGCCAAGATTTAGGACAGGTCACAGATACGCAGTATTTT. It codes for CASSQDLGQVTDTQYF.

The count of this clone is one. The rearrangement uses TRBV29-1 and TRBJ2-7; possible D gene TRBD1, 5 bases. V was cut by 6 bases and J by 3 bases, with 12 bases left in between. Germline CDR1 reads SQVTM; CDR2 reads ANQGSEA. This CDR3 comprises 12 residues. The CDR3 DNA reads TGCAGCGTGGCTGACAGAGGCTACGAGCAGTACTTC. Its translation: CSVADRGYEQYF.

The chain joins TRBV27 to TRBJ1-3, with 9 bases identical to TRBD1. This CDR3 spans 16 amino acids. Trimming cost V 5 bases and J 4 bases; bases outside gene matches: 9. Germline V CDR1 and CDR2: MNHEY, SMNVEV (reference sequence). The CDR3 coding sequence is TGTGCCAGCAGTCCAGGGACAGGGCAAGCCGGAAACACCATATATTTT. This gives the protein CASSPGTGQAGNTIYF.

V gene TRBV4-2 combines with J gene TRBJ1-5; D uncertain. Deletions cut 2 bases from V and 0 bases from J, with 11 bases between. Germline V CDR1 and CDR2: LGHNA, YNFKEQ. This CDR3 is 16 amino acids long. CDR3 sequence: CASSQYPEDSNQPQHF. As DNA, the CDR3 is TGTGCCAGCAGCCAATATCCAGAGGATAGCAATCAGCCCCAGCATTTT.

This chain connects TRBV5-1 to TRBJ2-5; 12 bases align to TRBD2. CDR1 is SGHRS and CDR2 is YFSETQ in the germline V gene. The V segment lost 0 bases and the J segment 5 bases; nucleotides outside the gene matches: 11. The length of the CDR3 is 18 residues. This CDR3 reads CASSLDTTSGSLSETQYF. The CDR3 nucleotides read TGCGCCAGCAGCTTGGATACGACTAGCGGGAGTCTGTCGGAGACCCAGTACTTC.

This clone appeared a few times. This chain connects TRBV30 to TRBJ1-1; 7 bases agree with TRBD1. The CDR3 runs to 16 residues. Germline V lookup: CDR1 GTSNPN, CDR2 SVGIG (reference sequence). V lost 0 bases and J lost 6; bases outside the gene matches: 13. CDR3 sequence (DNA): TGTGCCTGGAGTGTACGGGACAGAGGTTTGTGGGCTGAAGCTTTCTTT. Its translation: CAWSVRDRGLWAEAFF. Full variable domain (remainder filled in from reference TRBV30 and TRBJ1-1): SQTIHQWPATLVQPVGSPLSLECTVEGTSNPNLYWYRQAAGRGLQLLFYSVGIGQISSEVPQNLSASRPQDRQFILSSKKLLLSDSGFYLCAWSVRDRGLWAEAFFGQGTRLTVV.

The V gene is TRBV4-1, the J gene TRBJ2-5; D gene unclear. The CDR3 has 13 amino acids. Between the trimmed V and J ends, which lost 1 base and 5 bases, there was a span of 8 bases. Germline V gives CDR1 MGHRA, CDR2 YSYEKL. The CDR3 loop reads CASSQGVLETQYF. CDR3 in DNA: TGCGCCAGCAGCCAAGGCGTTTTGGAGACCCAGTACTTC.

The chain has TRBV5-1 and TRBJ2-7; D possibly corresponds to TRBD2 (6 bases). This CDR3 has 18 amino acids. V lost 0 bases to trimming and J lost 2 bases, with 21 bases between them. Germline V gene data show CDR1 as SGHRS and CDR2 as YFSETQ. The DNA for the CDR3 is TGCGCCAGCAGCTTGGATCCCCATCGGGGCGGGAAGACCTACGAGCAGTACTTC. This sequence encodes CASSLDPHRGGKTYEQYF.

The CDR3 nucleotides read TGTGCCAGCAAAGGCGGACACTACAATGAGCAGTTCTTC. Translated: CASKGGHYNEQFF. The rearrangement uses TRBV2 and TRBJ2-1; D is possibly TRBD1 (5 bases). Trimming cost V 7 bases and J 3 bases, with 10 bases left between them. The CDR3 spans 13 residues. Germline assignment: CDR1 SNHLY and CDR2 FYNNEI.

The chain is built from TRBV2 and TRBJ2-7; D uncertain. CDR3 length: 11 amino acids. The V gene's germline CDR1 is SNHLY and CDR2 FYNNEI. The germline V and J ends were trimmed by 6 bases and 4 bases, with 7 bases remaining between them. CDR3 DNA: TGTGCCAGCAGGGAGTCTTACGAGCAGTACTTC. Translating gives CASRESYEQYF.

The V gene is TRBV19, the J gene TRBJ2-1; D gene unclear. This CDR3 region has 18 residues. The V end lost 1 base, the J end lost 0 bases, and 16 bases lay between the germline ends. The germline V gene encodes CDR1 LNHDA and CDR2 SQIVND (reference sequence). CDR3 nucleotide sequence: TGTGCCAGTAGTATAGGTTCTGGGCGTTCGAGCTCCTACAATGAGCAGTTCTTC. Its protein is CASSIGSGRSSSYNEQFF. Together with reference TRBV19 and TRBJ2-1, the CDR3 gives the full variable domain: DGGITQSPKYLFRKEGQNVTLSCEQNLNHDAMYWYRQDPGQGLRLIYYSQIVNDFQKGDIAEGYSVSREKKESFPLTVTSAQKNPTAFYLCASSIGSGRSSSYNEQFFGPGTRLTVL.

This sequence joins TRBV5-4 and TRBJ1-4, with D possibly being TRBD1 (5 bases). This CDR3 has 14 residues. Germline lookup yields CDR1 SGHNT and CDR2 YYREEE (reference sequence). V gave up 4 bases and J gave up 5 bases, with 12 bases separating them. The CDR3 here is CASSGQQQNEKLFF. The DNA for the CDR3 is TGTGCCAGCAGCGGACAACAGCAGAATGAAAAACTGTTTTTT.

The chain uses TRBV25-1 and TRBJ2-7, with TRBD1 matching 9 bases. The CDR3 is 14 residues long. The germline V gene has CDR1 MGHDK and CDR2 SYGVNS. The V segment lost 3 bases and the J segment 2 bases; nucleotides outside the gene matches: 2. The CDR3 DNA is TGTGCCAGCAGTGAGGGGACAGGGACCTACGAGCAGTACTTC. Its translation: CASSEGTGTYEQYF.

The rearrangement links TRBV5-8 to TRBJ1-1; possible D gene TRBD1, 5 bases. Trimming cost V 2 bases and J 6 bases, with 14 bases left between them. CDR3 length equals 14 residues. Germline values: CDR1 SGHTS, CDR2 YDEGEE. CDR3 nucleotides: TGTGCCAGCAGCTTAGTTATACCGGGGGCTGAAGCTTTCTTT. Its protein product is CASSLVIPGAEAFF.

This clone appeared once. The chain uses TRBV6-1 and TRBJ2-7, with a weak D call TRBD2 (5 bases). V lost 5 bases and J lost 0, with 14 bases in between. The CDR3 has 15 amino acids. Germline V gene data show CDR1 as MNHNS and CDR2 as SASEGT. CDR3 amino acids: CASSLSREGSYEQYF. The CDR3 region has the DNA TGTGCCAGCAGTCTTTCTCGGGAAGGCTCCTACGAGCAGTACTTC.

The gene calls are TRBV28 and TRBJ2-3, with a tentative D call TRBD2 (6 bases). Between the trimmed V and J ends, which lost 3 bases and 0 bases, there was a span of 19 bases. CDR3 length equals 18 residues. The germline V gene encodes CDR1 MDHEN and CDR2 SYDVKM. The CDR3 DNA reads TGTGCCAGCAGTTTCCAACTCGGCGGGGCGGCTAGCACAGATACGCAGTATTTT. Protein product: CASSFQLGGAASTDTQYF. Based on the CDR3 plus reference TRBV28 and TRBJ2-3, the full variable domain is DVKVTQSSRYLVKRTGEKVFLECVQDMDHENMFWYRQDPGLGLRLIYFSYDVKMKEKGDIPEGYSVSREKKERFSLILESASTNQTSMYLCASSFQLGGAASTDTQYFGPGTRLTVL.

The chain couples TRBV19 to TRBJ2-1; TRBD2 aligns across 13 bases. The CDR3 is 16 amino acids. Germline CDR1 is LNHDA and CDR2 is SQIVND (reference sequence). V lost 6 bases and J lost 5; bases outside the gene matches: 7. The CDR3 protein is CASRPGLAGRNNEQFF. CDR3 nucleotide sequence: TGTGCCAGTAGACCGGGACTAGCGGGACGAAACAATGAGCAGTTCTTC.

The rearrangement uses TRBV27 and TRBJ2-1; no firm D call. The CDR3 is 13 amino acids. V was trimmed by 6 bases and J by 7 bases, leaving 13 bases between them. Germline V lookup: CDR1 MNHEY, CDR2 SMNVEV (reference sequence). CDR3 DNA sequence: TGTGCCAGCAGCGCGACGGCAGCGAATGAGCAGTTCTTC. Translating gives CASSATAANEQFF.

The chain links TRBV27 to TRBJ2-2; D is perhaps TRBD2 (6 bases). The CDR3 has 17 amino acids. V lost 0 bases, J lost 3 bases, and 14 bases lay in between. The germline CDR1 and CDR2 sequences are MNHEY and SMNVEV (reference sequence). The CDR3 DNA sequence: TGTGCCAGCAGTTTATCGATTCGGACTATTGACACCGGGGAGCTGTTTTTT. Translating gives CASSLSIRTIDTGELFF.

The chain is built from TRBV18 and TRBJ2-7; TRBD2 matches 14 bases. V dropped 2 bases and J dropped 3; count of bases not matched to a gene: 12. CDR1 and CDR2 from the germline V gene are KGHSH and LQKENI. The CDR3 extends over 19 amino acids. The chain's CDR3 is CASSPRDRGLAGVNYEQYF. CDR3 sequence (DNA): TGTGCCAGCTCACCAAGGGACAGGGGACTAGCGGGGGTGAACTACGAGCAGTACTTC.

The chain combines TRBV5-1 with TRBJ2-1; a possible D gene is TRBD2 (6 bases). Germline V lookup: CDR1 SGHRS, CDR2 YFSETQ. This CDR3 region has 18 residues. Trimming stripped 1 base from V and 1 base from J, with 18 bases between. CDR3 residues: CASSLSRGTGRSYNEQFF. The CDR3 region has the DNA TGCGCCAGCAGCTTGAGTCGCGGGACGGGAAGGTCCTACAATGAGCAGTTCTTC. Looking up the rest from reference TRBV5-1 and TRBJ2-1 gives the full variable domain: KAGVTQTPRYLIKTRGQQVTLSCSPISGHRSVSWYQQTPGQGLQFLFEYFSETQRNKGNFPGRFSGRQFSNSRSEMNVSTLELGDSALYLCASSLSRGTGRSYNEQFFGPGTRLTVL.

This chain uses TRBV19 with TRBJ1-2, with D possibly being TRBD1 (5 bases). The length of the CDR3 is 13 residues. V lost 4 bases and J lost 2, with 8 bases in between. Germline lookup yields CDR1 LNHDA and CDR2 SQIVND (reference sequence). The CDR3 DNA sequence: TGTGCCAGTAGTACCAGGGTGAACTATGGCTACACCTTC. Encoded protein: CASSTRVNYGYTF.